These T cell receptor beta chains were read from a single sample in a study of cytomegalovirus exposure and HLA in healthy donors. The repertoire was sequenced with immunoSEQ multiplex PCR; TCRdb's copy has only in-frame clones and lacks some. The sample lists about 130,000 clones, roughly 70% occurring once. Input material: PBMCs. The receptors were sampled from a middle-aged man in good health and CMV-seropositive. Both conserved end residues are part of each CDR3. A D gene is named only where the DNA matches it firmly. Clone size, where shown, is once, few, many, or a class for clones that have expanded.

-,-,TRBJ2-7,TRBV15,CATSREHPSYEQYF,TGTGCCACCAGCAGAGAACACCCTTCCTACGAGCAGTACTTC
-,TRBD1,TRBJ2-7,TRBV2,CASWDRGRSEQYF,TGTGCCAGCTGGGACAGGGGGCGCTCCGAGCAGTACTTC
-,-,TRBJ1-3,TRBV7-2,CASSLEAGTGNTIYF,TGTGCCAGCAGCTTAGAGGCAGGGACTGGAAACACCATATATTTT
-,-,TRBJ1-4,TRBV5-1,CASSLEDFPSFNEKLFF,TGCGCCAGCAGCTTGGAAGACTTCCCGAGCTTTAATGAAAAACTGTTTTTT
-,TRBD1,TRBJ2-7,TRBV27,CASSLLTGGVVF,TGTGCCAGCAGTTTATTGACAGGGGGCGTCGTCTTC
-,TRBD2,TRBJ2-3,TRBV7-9,CASSLDASGGAADTQYF,TGTGCCAGCAGCTTAGATGCTAGCGGGGGGGCCGCAGATACGCAGTATTTT
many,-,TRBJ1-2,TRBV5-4,CASSFPSNYGYTF,TGTGCCAGCAGCTTCCCCTCTAACTATGGCTACACCTTC
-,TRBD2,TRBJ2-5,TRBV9,CASSVGLAGVGETQYF,TGTGCCAGCAGCGTAGGATTGGCGGGAGTTGGGGAGACCCAGTACTTC
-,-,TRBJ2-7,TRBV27,CASSVSGTARGEQYF,TGTGCCAGCAGTGTTTCCGGGACAGCCCGGGGGGAGCAGTACTTC
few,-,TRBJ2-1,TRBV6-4,CASSIKGGDSYNEQFF,TGTGCCAGCAGTATAAAAGGGGGGGACTCCTACAATGAGCAGTTCTTC
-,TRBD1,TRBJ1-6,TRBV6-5,CASSLGSAGGSSPLHF,TGTGCCAGCAGTTTAGGGTCGGCAGGGGGAAGTTCACCCCTCCACTTT
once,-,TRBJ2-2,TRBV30,CAWRTGGKLTRELFF,TGTGCCTGGAGGACAGGAGGTAAACTCACCCGGGAGCTGTTTTTT
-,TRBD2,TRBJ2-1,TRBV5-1,CASSLGPGGGAYNEQFF,TGCGCCAGCAGCTTGGGCCCCGGCGGGGGGGCCTACAATGAGCAGTTCTTC
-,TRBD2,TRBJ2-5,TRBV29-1,CSAIAGRETQYF,TGCAGCGCTATAGCGGGGCGAGAGACCCAGTACTTC
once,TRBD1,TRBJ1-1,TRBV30,CAWAGQWNTEASF,TGTGCCTGGGCGGGACAGTGGAACACTGAAGCTTCCTTT
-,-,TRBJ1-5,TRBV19,CASSITRTVGRYSNQPQHF,TGTGCCAGTAGCATCACCCGGACAGTGGGTCGATATAGCAATCAGCCCCAGCATTTT
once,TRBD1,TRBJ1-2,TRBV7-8,CASSLAGQENYGYTF,TGTGCCAGCAGCTTAGCGGGACAGGAAAACTATGGCTACACCTTC
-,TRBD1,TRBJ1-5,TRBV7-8,CASSLARRGQQPQHF,TGTGCCAGCAGCTTAGCGCGCAGGGGGCAACAGCCCCAGCATTTT
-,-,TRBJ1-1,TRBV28,CASSLGRNTEAFF,TGTGCCAGCAGTTTGGGCAGAAACACTGAAGCTTTCTTT
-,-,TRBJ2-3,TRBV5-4,CASSLGGRPMVDTQYF,TGTGCCAGCAGCCTCGGAGGGAGGCCGATGGTGGATACGCAGTATTTT
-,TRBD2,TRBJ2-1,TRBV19,CASGGLALVNEQFF,TGTGCCAGTGGGGGACTAGCGTTGGTCAATGAGCAGTTCTTC
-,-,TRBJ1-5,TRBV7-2,CASSLVNQPQHF,TGTGCCAGCAGCTTAGTAAATCAGCCCCAGCATTTT
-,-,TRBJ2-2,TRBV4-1,CASSQVETASTGELFF,TGCGCCAGCAGCCAAGTGGAGACAGCGAGCACCGGGGAGCTGTTTTTT
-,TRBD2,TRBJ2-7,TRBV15,CATSRGLAGGVGEQYF,TGTGCCACCAGCAGGGGTCTAGCGGGAGGTGTAGGGGAGCAGTACTTC
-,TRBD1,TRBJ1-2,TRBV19,CASRTGGASGYTF,TGTGCCAGCCGGACAGGGGGCGCGAGTGGCTACACCTTC
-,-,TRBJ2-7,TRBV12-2,CASRLEDQGALNEQYF,TGTGCAAGTCGCTTAGAGGATCAGGGGGCGCTAAACGAGCAGTACTTC
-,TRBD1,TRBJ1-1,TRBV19,CASSIQDRVEAFF,TGTGCCAGTAGTATACAGGACAGGGTTGAAGCTTTCTTT
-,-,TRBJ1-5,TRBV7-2,CASSLSSGGNQPQHF,TGTGCCAGCAGCCTCTCGTCGGGAGGCAATCAGCCCCAGCATTTT
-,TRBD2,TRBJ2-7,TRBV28,CASSLPSGASYEQYF,TGTGCCAGCAGTTTACCTAGCGGGGCCTCCTACGAGCAGTACTTC
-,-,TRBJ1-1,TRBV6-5,CASSQDTEASF,TGTGCCAGCAGTCAGGACACTGAAGCTTCCTTT
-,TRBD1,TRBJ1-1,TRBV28,CASVDRGYTEAFF,TGTGCCAGCGTCGACAGGGGGTACACTGAAGCTTTCTTT
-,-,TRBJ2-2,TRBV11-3,CASSSRLGANTGELFF,TGTGCCAGCAGCTCTCGACTAGGCGCGAACACCGGGGAGCTGTTTTTT
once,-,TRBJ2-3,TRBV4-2,CASSQNLLVADTQYF,TGTGCCAGCAGCCAAAATTTACTAGTTGCAGATACGCAGTATTTT
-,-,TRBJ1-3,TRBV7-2,CASSPGFGGGNTIYF,TGTGCCAGCAGCCCCGGATTCGGCGGGGGTAACACCATATATTTT
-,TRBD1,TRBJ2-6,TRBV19,CASSIGQGNSPGANVLTF,TGTGCCAGTAGTATAGGACAGGGTAACTCGCCTGGGGCCAACGTCCTGACTTTC
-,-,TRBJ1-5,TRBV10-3,CAISETATNQPQHF,TGTGCCATCAGTGAGACAGCCACCAATCAGCCCCAGCATTTT
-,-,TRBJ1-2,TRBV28,CASKGGDYGYTF,TGTGCCAGCAAGGGGGGGGACTATGGCTACACCTTC
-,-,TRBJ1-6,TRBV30,CAWSVPRQEPRSYNSPLHF,TGTGCCTGGAGTGTACCCCGACAGGAACCGAGGTCCTATAATTCACCCCTCCACTTT
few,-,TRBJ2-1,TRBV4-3,CASSQATGLEQFF,TGCGCCAGCAGCCAGGCTACAGGGCTTGAGCAGTTCTTC
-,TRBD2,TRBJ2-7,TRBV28,CASRQTSGRLYEQYF,TGTGCCAGCAGACAGACTAGCGGGAGGCTTTACGAGCAGTACTTC
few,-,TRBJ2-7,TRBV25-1,CASSEGRQPLYEQYF,TGTGCCAGCAGTGAAGGGCGACAGCCGTTGTACGAGCAGTACTTC
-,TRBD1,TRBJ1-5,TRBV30,CAWSVRTGGGQPQHF,TGTGCCTGGAGTGTACGGACAGGGGGCGGCCAGCCCCAGCATTTT
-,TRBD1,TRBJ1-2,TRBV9,CASSVTGQGAYGYTF,TGTGCCAGCAGCGTAACCGGACAGGGGGCGTATGGCTACACCTTC
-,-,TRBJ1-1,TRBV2,CASSSGIVSTEAFF,TGTGCCAGCAGCTCAGGGATAGTGAGCACTGAAGCTTTCTTT
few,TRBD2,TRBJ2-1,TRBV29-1,CSVELRTSGYEQFF,TGCAGCGTTGAGTTAAGGACTAGTGGGTATGAGCAGTTCTTC
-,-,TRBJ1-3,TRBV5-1,CASSLFGTDNSGNTIYF,TGCGCCAGCAGCTTGTTCGGGACTGACAACTCTGGAAACACCATATATTTT
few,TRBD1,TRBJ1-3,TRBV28,CASSRQGAGGNTIYF,TGTGCCAGCAGTCGCCAGGGGGCTGGTGGAAACACCATATATTTT
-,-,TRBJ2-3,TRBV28,CASSLLMDSNTDTQYF,TGTGCCAGCAGTTTATTGATGGACAGTAACACAGATACGCAGTATTTT
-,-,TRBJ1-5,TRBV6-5,CASNKGVIQPQHF,TGTGCCAGCAACAAGGGGGTTATTCAGCCCCAGCATTTT
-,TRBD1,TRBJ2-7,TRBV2,CASSKPGQGYEQYF,TGTGCCAGCAGCAAACCGGGACAGGGCTACGAGCAGTACTTC
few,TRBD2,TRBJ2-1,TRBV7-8,CASSLESGSRHNEQFF,TGTGCCAGCAGCTTAGAAAGCGGGAGTAGGCACAATGAGCAGTTCTTC
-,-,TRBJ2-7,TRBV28,CAPAPAGITYEQYF,TGTGCCCCAGCACCCGCAGGGATCACCTACGAGCAGTACTTC
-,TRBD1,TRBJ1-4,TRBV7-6,CASSFYRGHEKLFF,TGTGCCAGCAGCTTCTACAGGGGTCATGAAAAACTGTTTTTT
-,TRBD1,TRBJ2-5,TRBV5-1,CASSSLAGTGSGTQYF,TGCGCCAGCAGCTCCCTCGCCGGGACAGGGTCGGGGACCCAGTACTTC
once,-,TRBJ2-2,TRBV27,CASSSYTGELFF,TGTGCCAGCAGTTCATACACCGGGGAGCTGTTTTTT
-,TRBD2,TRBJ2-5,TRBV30,CAWSQAWRGGETQYF,TGTGCCTGGAGCCAAGCTTGGCGGGGGGGAGAGACCCAGTACTTC